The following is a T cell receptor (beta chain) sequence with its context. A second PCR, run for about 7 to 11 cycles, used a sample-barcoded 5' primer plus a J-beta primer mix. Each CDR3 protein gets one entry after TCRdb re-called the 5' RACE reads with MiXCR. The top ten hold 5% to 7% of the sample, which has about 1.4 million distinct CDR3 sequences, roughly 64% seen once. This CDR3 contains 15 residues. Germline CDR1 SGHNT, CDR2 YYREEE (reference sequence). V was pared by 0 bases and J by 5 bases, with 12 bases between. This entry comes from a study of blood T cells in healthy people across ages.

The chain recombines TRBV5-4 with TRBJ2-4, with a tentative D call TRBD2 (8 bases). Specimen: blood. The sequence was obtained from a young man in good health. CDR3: CASSLAGGTENIQYF. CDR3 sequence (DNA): TGTGCCAGCAGCTTGGCGGGGGGGACAGAAAACATTCAGTACTTC.